This T cell receptor (beta chain) is drawn from a study of blood T cell repertoires in COVID-19. Looking at the study overall: The United States, Italy and Spain were the sources of the acute and convalescent COVID-19 samples. Sources were T cells, B-cell-depleted T cells, or PBMCs; the material itself was cDNA or gDNA.

V dropped 7 bases and J dropped 0; count of bases not matched to a gene: 13. This CDR3 contains 18 residues. From germline, CDR1 is LNHDA and CDR2 SQIVND (reference sequence). In the original processing: Estimates of nucleated cell counts were drawn from the amplification of reference gene primers. Generated by immunoSEQ multiplex PCR, the TCRdb table keeps only in-frame clones and is missing some. V, J and clone size were drawn from that table, and D and trimming were deduced from the DNA. The sample includes under 300,000 clones, nearly 90% seen only once; the top ten take 2.1%. V usage is TRBV19 and J usage is TRBJ2-4; 9 bases are shared with TRBD1. The sequenced sample consisted of peripheral blood. This clonotype originated in a woman between 40 and 50 years old who had recovered from COVID-19. CDR3: CASTTGTGSPLAKNIQYF. In DNA, the CDR3 is TGTGCCAGTACCACCGGGACAGGGAGCCCCTTAGCCAAAAACATTCAGTACTTC.